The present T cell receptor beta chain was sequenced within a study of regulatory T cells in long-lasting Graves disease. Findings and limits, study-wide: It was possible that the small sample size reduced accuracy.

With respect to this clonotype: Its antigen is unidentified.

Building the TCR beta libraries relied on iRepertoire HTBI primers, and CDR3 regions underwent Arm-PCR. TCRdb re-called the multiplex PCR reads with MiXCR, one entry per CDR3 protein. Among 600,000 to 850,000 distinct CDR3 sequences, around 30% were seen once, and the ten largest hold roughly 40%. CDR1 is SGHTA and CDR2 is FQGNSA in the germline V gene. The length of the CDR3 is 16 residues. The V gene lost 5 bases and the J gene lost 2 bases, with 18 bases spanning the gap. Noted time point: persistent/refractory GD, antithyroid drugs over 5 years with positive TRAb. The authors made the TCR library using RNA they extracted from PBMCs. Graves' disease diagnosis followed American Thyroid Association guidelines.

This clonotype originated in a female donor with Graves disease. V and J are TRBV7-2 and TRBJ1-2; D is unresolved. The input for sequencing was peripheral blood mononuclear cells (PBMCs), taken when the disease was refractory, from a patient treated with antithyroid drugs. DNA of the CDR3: TGTGCCAGCAGCGAACGGGAGAGTCCGCTAAACTATGGCTACACCTTC. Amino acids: CASSERESPLNYGYTF.